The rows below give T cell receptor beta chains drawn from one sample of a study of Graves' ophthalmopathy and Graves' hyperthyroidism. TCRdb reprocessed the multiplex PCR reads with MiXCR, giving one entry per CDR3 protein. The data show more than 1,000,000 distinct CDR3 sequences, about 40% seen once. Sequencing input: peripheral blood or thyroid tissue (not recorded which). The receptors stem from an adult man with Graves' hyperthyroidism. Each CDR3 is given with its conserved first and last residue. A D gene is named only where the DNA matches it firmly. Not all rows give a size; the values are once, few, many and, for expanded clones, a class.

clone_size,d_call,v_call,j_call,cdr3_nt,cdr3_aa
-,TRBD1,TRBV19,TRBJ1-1,TGTGCCAGTAACGACAGGGGCATGAACACTGAAGCTTTCTTT,CASNDRGMNTEAFF
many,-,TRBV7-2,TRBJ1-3,TGTGCCAGCAGCTTAGTACCCCCTCCCGACAAGAGAGTTACCATATATTTT,CASSLVPPPDKRVTIYF
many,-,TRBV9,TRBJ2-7,TGTGCCAGCAGCGTAGCGATAGGATCCTACTACGAGCAGTACTTC,CASSVAIGSYYEQYF
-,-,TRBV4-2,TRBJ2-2,TGTGCCAGCAGCCGGGGGGGGCGACAGCACACCGGGGAGCTGTTTTTT,CASSRGGRQHTGELFF
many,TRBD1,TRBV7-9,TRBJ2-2,TGTGCCAGCAGCTCGGACAGGGCGACCGGGGAGCTGTTTTTT,CASSSDRATGELFF
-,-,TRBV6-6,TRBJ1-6,TGTGCCAGCAGTTACAGGGCAACGGAGGCACCCCTCCACTTT,CASSYRATEAPLHF
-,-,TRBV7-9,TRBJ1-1,TGTGCCAGCAGCACCGGGCACGAAAAGAAGGAAGCTTTCTTT,CASSTGHEKKEAFF
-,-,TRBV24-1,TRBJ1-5,TGTGCCAGCAGTCCCCATTCGAGGAATAGCAATCAGCCCCAGCATTTT,CASSPHSRNSNQPQHF
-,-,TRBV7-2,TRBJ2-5,TGTGCCAGCAGCTTTGGGGGGAGATTACGAGAGACCCAGTACTTC,CASSFGGRLRETQYF
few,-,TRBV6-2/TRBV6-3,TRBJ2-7,TGTGCCAGCAGTTACTCCGGGACGGCATTCTACGAGCAGTACTTC,CASSYSGTAFYEQYF
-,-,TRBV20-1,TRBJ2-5,TGCAGTGCTAGGACGGGAGACCTTTTAGGGACCCAGTACTTC,CSARTGDLLGTQYF
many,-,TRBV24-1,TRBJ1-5,TGTGCCACCAGTGACAGCCTGAGTAACAATCAGCCCCAGCATTTT,CATSDSLSNNQPQHF
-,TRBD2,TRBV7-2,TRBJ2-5,TGTGCCAGCAGCTCCATAGCGGGACTCCAAGAGACCCAGTACTTC,CASSSIAGLQETQYF
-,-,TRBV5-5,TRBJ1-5,TGTGCCAGCAACTATCAGGGTTGGAGTCAGCCCCAGCATTTT,CASNYQGWSQPQHF
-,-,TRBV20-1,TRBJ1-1,TGCAGTGCTAGAGACGGGGGCGCTACTGAAGCTTTCTTT,CSARDGGATEAFF
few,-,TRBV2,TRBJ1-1,TGTGCCAGCAGTTACTTACCGGGACACGAAGCTTTCTTT,CASSYLPGHEAFF
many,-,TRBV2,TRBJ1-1,TGTGCCAGCAGTGAACAGGGGTGGAGTACTGAAGCTTTCTTT,CASSEQGWSTEAFF
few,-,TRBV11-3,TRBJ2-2,TGTGCCAGCAGCTTAGGTCAAAGAGATCCAGACACCGGGGAGCTGTTTTTT,CASSLGQRDPDTGELFF
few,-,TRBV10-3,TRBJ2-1,TGTGCCATCAGTGAGCAGGGAGGAAAGTTCTTC,CAISEQGGKFF
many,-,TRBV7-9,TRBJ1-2,TGTGCCGGAACCTACGCCCTGGCCGGCCTCCTATCTGGCTACACCTTC,CAGTYALAGLLSGYTF
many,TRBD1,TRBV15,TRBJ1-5,TGTGCCACCAGCAGTTTGGGACAGGGGGTACGAAATCAGCCCCAGCATTTT,CATSSLGQGVRNQPQHF
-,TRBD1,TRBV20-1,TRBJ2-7,TGCAGTGCCCAGGCGACGACAGGGGCGGGCGAGCAGTACTTC,CSAQATTGAGEQYF
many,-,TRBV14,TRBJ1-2,TGTGCCAGCAGCGGACACGACAGCGGAGGCTACACCTTC,CASSGHDSGGYTF
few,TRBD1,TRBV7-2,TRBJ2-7,TGTGCCAGCAGCTTGTATTGGGACAGGGTCTACGAGCAGTACTTC,CASSLYWDRVYEQYF
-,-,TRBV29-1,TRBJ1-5,TGCAGCAGTTCCGGGACTCGATATCAGCCCCAGCATTTT,CSSSGTRYQPQHF
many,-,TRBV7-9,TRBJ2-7,TGTGCCAGCAGCCACAAAGTCCGGGACACCACCTACGAGCAGTACTTC,CASSHKVRDTTYEQYF